One and the same sample provided the 32 T cell receptor beta chains below, sequenced in a study of blood T cell repertoires in COVID-19. Here immunoSEQ multiplex PCR was the method, and the copy in TCRdb shows in-frame clones only, minus some. The repertoire has fewer than 250,000 clones, 83% of them found once; the top ten carry roughly 5%. The source material was peripheral blood. These receptors were collected from a human donor in a cohort sampled during active COVID-19.

V and J are TRBV24-1 and TRBJ2-2; 12 nucleotides line up with TRBD2. V was clipped by 3 bases and J by 0 bases; unmatched bases: 13. The CDR3 extends over 21 amino acids. The germline V gene encodes CDR1 KGHDR and CDR2 SFDVKD. This CDR3 is CATSDTTSGGPYQTNTGELFF. The CDR3 DNA reads TGTGCCACCAGTGATACCACTAGCGGGGGGCCCTACCAAACGAACACCGGGGAGCTGTTTTTT.

This chain links TRBV19 with TRBJ2-7; the match to TRBD1 covers 7 bases. V was pared by 3 bases and J by 3 bases, with 2 bases of the junction left unmatched. Germline CDR1 and CDR2: LNHDA and SQIVND (reference sequence). This CDR3 has 13 amino acids. CDR3 in amino acids: CASSIGTVYEQYF. CDR3 sequence (DNA): TGTGCCAGTAGTATTGGGACAGTCTACGAGCAGTACTTC.

This clone has just a few counts. V usage is TRBV2 and J usage is TRBJ1-4; D is possibly TRBD1 (6 bases). The CDR3 runs to 16 residues. Trimming pared 11 bases from V and 4 bases from J, leaving 23 bases between. Germline CDR1 is SNHLY and CDR2 is FYNNEI. CDR3 in amino acids: CASQAVQGRLNEKLFF. Here the CDR3 DNA reads TGTGCCTCCCAAGCGGTACAGGGCCGACTTAATGAAAAACTGTTTTTT.

J is TRBJ1-6 and V is TRBV6-5, with D perhaps TRBD1 (5 bases). Germline-derived CDR1 and CDR2 are MNHEY and SVGAGI. V shed 6 bases and J shed 9 bases, with 18 bases lying between them. This CDR3 has 15 amino acids. DNA for the CDR3: TGTGCCAGCAGCCGCAGGGTAATGGATTTTTCACCCCTCCACTTT. This encodes CASSRRVMDFSPLHF.

This sequence joins TRBV5-3 and TRBJ2-7; TRBD2 is a possible D gene (5 bases). Being an ORF, TRBV5-3 has a function that is uncertain. The CDR3 consists of 13 residues. V lost 4 bases, J lost 7 bases, and 15 bases lay in between. The CDR3, as DNA: TGTGCCAGAAGCCGGAATTGGTCGGGAGAGCAGTACTTC. Translation: CARSRNWSGEQYF.

The chain couples TRBV19 to TRBJ2-7; 8 nucleotides line up with TRBD1. Germline-derived CDR1 and CDR2 are LNHDA and SQIVND (reference sequence). CDR3 size: 13 residues. The V segment lost 4 bases and the J segment 6 bases; nucleotides outside the gene matches: 5. The chain's CDR3 is CASSTPDRAEQYF. The CDR3 DNA follows: TGTGCCAGTAGTACTCCGGACAGGGCCGAGCAGTACTTC.

The gene calls are TRBV9 and TRBJ1-1; D unresolved. The germline CDR1 and CDR2 sequences are SGDLS and YYNGEE. V was pared by 2 bases and J by 4 bases, with 9 bases between. This CDR3 contains 13 residues. DNA of the CDR3: TGTGCCAGCAGCGTTAAAACCGGCACTGAAGCTTTCTTT. Amino acid sequence: CASSVKTGTEAFF.

CDR3 protein: CASSLGSPTWYRDSYEQYF. The CDR3 DNA is TGTGCCAGCAGCTTGGGATCACCAACGTGGTACAGGGACTCCTACGAGCAGTACTTC. V and J are TRBV7-6 and TRBJ2-7; weak D call: TRBD1 (6 bases). Germline V gives CDR1 SGHVS, CDR2 FNYEAQ. The CDR3 covers 19 residues. V lost 3 bases and J lost 0, with 24 bases in between.

This clone was counted a few times. The chain employs TRBV19 and TRBJ2-1, with 10 bases lining up with TRBD1. The CDR3 is 16 amino acids. The junction had 2 bases not matched to a gene; V was cut back by 3 bases and J by 0 bases. Per germline, CDR1 LNHDA and CDR2 SQIVND (reference sequence). The CDR3 reads CASSMDRGSSYNEQFF. The CDR3 coding sequence is TGTGCCAGTAGTATGGACAGGGGGAGCTCCTACAATGAGCAGTTCTTC. Full variable domain (outside the CDR3, taken from reference TRBV19 and TRBJ2-1): DGGITQSPKYLFRKEGQNVTLSCEQNLNHDAMYWYRQDPGQGLRLIYYSQIVNDFQKGDIAEGYSVSREKKESFPLTVTSAQKNPTAFYLCASSMDRGSSYNEQFFGPGTRLTVL.

CDR3: CASSTGGRGLTILTGELFF. The CDR3 nucleotides read TGTGCCAGCAGCACGGGTGGGCGGGGCCTAACCATTCTCACCGGGGAGCTGTTTTTT. The V and J genes are TRBV5-4 and TRBJ2-2; tentatively, D is TRBD2 (6 bases). The V gene lost 4 bases and the J gene lost 4 bases, with 26 bases spanning the gap. The CDR3 covers 19 residues. The germline gives CDR1 SGHNT, CDR2 YYREEE (reference sequence).

V and J are TRBV5-1 and TRBJ2-1; a weak D match, TRBD2 (7 bases). Germline assignment: CDR1 SGHRS and CDR2 YFSETQ. Deletions cut 1 base from V and 8 bases from J, with 16 bases between. The CDR3 has 15 residues. The CDR3 sequence is CASSLTGGVSYEQFF. The CDR3 nucleotides are TGCGCCAGCAGCTTGACGGGGGGCGTCTCGTATGAGCAGTTCTTC.

This chain uses TRBV6-5 with TRBJ2-7; TRBD2 is a possible D gene (5 bases). Per the germline V gene, CDR1 is MNHEY and CDR2 is SVGAGI. The CDR3 length is 12 residues. V lost 6 bases, J lost 4 bases, and 10 bases lay in between. CDR3 in DNA: TGTGCCAGCAGGGGGAGTAGGTACGAGCAGTACTTC. It translates to CASRGSRYEQYF.

This chain joins TRBV14 and TRBJ2-5; 8 bases are shared with TRBD2. The CDR3 sequence is 20 residues long. Per the germline V gene, CDR1 is SGHDN and CDR2 is FVKESK. Trimming cost V 1 base and J 2 bases; bases outside gene matches: 18. Here the CDR3 DNA reads TGTGCCAGCAGCCAAGCAGCGGGGGCGTCGAGACTAGCGAAACAAGAGACCCAGTACTTC. Translated: CASSQAAGASRLAKQETQYF.

The chain links TRBV18 to TRBJ2-2; the match to TRBD1 covers 9 bases. This CDR3 is built from 15 residues. Germline lookup yields CDR1 KGHSH and CDR2 LQKENI. Trimming cost V 6 bases and J 5 bases; bases outside gene matches: 7. The CDR3 here is CASSSTGTGTGELFF. CDR3 bases: TGTGCCAGCTCGTCTACCGGGACAGGGACCGGGGAGCTGTTTTTT.

This rearrangement joins TRBV6-1 to TRBJ2-2; D remains unclear. Germline loops: CDR1 MNHNS, CDR2 SASEGT. V lost 1 base, J lost 0 bases, and 9 bases lay in between. The CDR3 covers 16 residues. This CDR3 is CASSEGAGANTGELFF. CDR3 sequence (DNA): TGTGCCAGCAGTGAAGGGGCAGGTGCGAACACCGGGGAGCTGTTTTTT.

This chain links TRBV5-1 with TRBJ2-7, with TRBD1 identical over 8 bases. This CDR3 is 14 amino acids long. Germline CDR1 reads SGHRS; CDR2 reads YFSETQ. Trimming cost V 1 base and J 6 bases; bases outside gene matches: 6. The CDR3 loop reads CASSLTGGSSEQYF. DNA of the CDR3: TGCGCCAGCAGCTTGACAGGGGGTTCGAGCGAGCAGTACTTC.

The chain joins TRBV27 to TRBJ1-1; TRBD1 matches 7 bases. The CDR3 has 15 amino acids. CDR1 MNHEY and CDR2 SMNVEV come from the germline V gene (reference sequence). With 4 bases clipped from V and 0 bases from J, the junction kept 5 bases outside the gene matches. The CDR3 nucleotides are TGTGCCAGCAGTTCACGACAGGGACTGAACACTGAAGCTTTCTTT. It specifies CASSSRQGLNTEAFF.

This sequence joins TRBV11-3 and TRBJ1-1, with TRBD1 matching 9 bases. This CDR3 is built from 13 residues. With V trimmed by 5 bases and J by 7 bases, 5 bases remained unmatched. The germline V gene encodes CDR1 SGHNT and CDR2 YENEEA. The CDR3, as DNA: TGTGCCAGCAGCAGACAGGGGGAAGGTGAAGCTTTCTTT. Translating gives CASSRQGEGEAFF.

The chain joins TRBV19 to TRBJ1-5; 9 positions agree with TRBD1. CDR1 and CDR2 from the germline V gene are LNHDA and SQIVND (reference sequence). Trimming cost V 10 bases and J 0 bases; bases outside gene matches: 13. This CDR3 has 17 amino acids. The CDR3 loop reads CATLPGTGMNSNQPQHF. In nucleotides, the CDR3 is TGTGCCACCCTCCCCGGGACAGGGATGAATAGCAATCAGCCCCAGCATTTT.

The genes are TRBV27 and TRBJ2-5; TRBD2 matches at 9 bases. The trim removed 1 base at V and 3 bases at J, leaving 6 bases unmatched. CDR1 and CDR2 (germline): MNHEY, SMNVEV (reference sequence). This CDR3 is 16 amino acids long. The CDR3 loop is CASSLYGRLAEETQYF. The CDR3 DNA sequence: TGTGCCAGCAGTTTATACGGTCGACTAGCGGAAGAGACCCAGTACTTC.

This clone was detected ten times or more. DNA for the CDR3: TGTGCCATCACTCCCCAGGGGGCGGGAACTGAAGCTTTCTTT. This encodes CAITPQGAGTEAFF. The rearrangement joins TRBV10-3 to TRBJ1-1; 8 nucleotides match TRBD1. J gave up 5 bases and V 7 bases, and 9 bases lay outside the gene matches. CDR3 length equals 14 residues. The germline CDR1 and CDR2 sequences are ENHRY and SYGVKD.

This chain links TRBV27 with TRBJ2-7; TRBD2 matches 13 bases. Trimming cost V 5 bases and J 7 bases; bases outside gene matches: 8. Germline V lookup: CDR1 MNHEY, CDR2 SMNVEV (reference sequence). The CDR3 runs 15 residues. The CDR3 protein is CASSPLAGGPEEQYF. Written as DNA, the CDR3 is TGTGCCAGCAGTCCACTAGCGGGAGGGCCTGAAGAGCAGTACTTC.

The chain joins TRBV18 to TRBJ2-7, with a possible D match to TRBD2 (5 bases). V was shortened by 6 bases and J by 5 bases, with 14 bases between the two germline ends. Germline V CDR1 and CDR2: KGHSH, LQKENI. The CDR3 has 13 residues. This CDR3 is CASSTIEGDEQYF. CDR3 DNA sequence: TGTGCCAGCTCTACCATAGAGGGAGACGAGCAGTACTTC.

This clone was detected ten times or more. The chain carries TRBV4-2 and TRBJ2-3; 14 bases fit TRBD2. Germline V gives CDR1 LGHNA, CDR2 YNFKEQ. The trim removed 4 bases at V and 0 bases at J, leaving 0 bases unmatched. The CDR3 runs to 16 residues. The CDR3 nucleotides are TGTGCCAGCAGCCGACTAGCGGGGGGGAGCACAGATACGCAGTATTTT. It yields the protein CASSRLAGGSTDTQYF.

J is TRBJ1-1 and V is TRBV4-2, with D tentatively TRBD1 (6 bases). The CDR3 has 14 residues. Germline lookup yields CDR1 LGHNA and CDR2 YNFKEQ. V shed 6 bases and J shed 7 bases, with 18 bases lying between them. The CDR3 DNA reads as TGTGCCAGCAGGGCCGGGGCAGGGGAAAATGAAGCTTTCTTT. It is translated as CASRAGAGENEAFF.

The chain employs TRBV19 and TRBJ1-4; TRBD1 is a possible D gene (5 bases). Germline V lookup: CDR1 LNHDA, CDR2 SQIVND (reference sequence). The CDR3 runs to 22 residues. With 2 bases removed from V and 8 bases from J, the gap between germline ends came to 36 bases. The DNA of the CDR3 is TGTGCCAGTAGTATAATCCCGGTTCAGTCACAGGAAAAAAACCGGTTCGGGGAAAAACTGTTTTTT. Amino acid sequence: CASSIIPVQSQEKNRFGEKLFF.

The chain has TRBV19 and TRBJ1-1; TRBD1 agrees at 7 bases. Trimming at V came to 7 bases and at J to 2 bases, leaving 13 bases not matched to a gene. The germline V gene has CDR1 LNHDA and CDR2 SQIVND (reference sequence). This CDR3 is 16 amino acids long. CDR3 in DNA: TGTGCCAGTACCCTTGGGGGGCAGGGGGGCAACACTGAAGCTTTCTTT. Translation: CASTLGGQGGNTEAFF.

The chain combines TRBV5-4 with TRBJ1-1; 8 nucleotides agree with TRBD1. The CDR3 extends over 15 amino acids. The ends lost 3 bases at V and 0 bases at J; junction bases unmatched: 4. Germline-derived CDR1 and CDR2 are SGHNT and YYREEE (reference sequence). The CDR3 DNA is TGTGCCAGCAGCTCAGGACAGGGCCTGAACACTGAAGCTTTCTTT. This gives the protein CASSSGQGLNTEAFF.

This chain uses TRBV28 with TRBJ2-7; D not resolved. Germline V CDR1 and CDR2: MDHEN, SYDVKM. CDR3 length: 14 amino acids. V was cut by 3 bases and J by 2 bases, with 11 bases left in between. CDR3 residues: CASSFLLAPYEQYF. CDR3 coding DNA: TGTGCCAGCAGTTTTCTGTTAGCCCCCTACGAGCAGTACTTC.

J is TRBJ2-3 and V is TRBV5-6, with 8 bases identical to TRBD2. Germline V gene sequence: CDR1 SGHDT, CDR2 YYEEEE. The CDR3 has 15 residues. V was pared by 5 bases and J by 7 bases, with 12 bases of the junction left unmatched. This CDR3 is CASRPAQRESYTQYF. The CDR3 bases are TGTGCCAGCAGACCGGCCCAGCGGGAGTCTTATACGCAGTATTTT.

This chain links TRBV5-6 with TRBJ2-3; possible D gene TRBD1, 6 bases. V lost 2 bases and J lost 5, with 9 bases in between. Germline CDR1 is SGHDT and CDR2 is YYEEEE. The CDR3 spans 13 residues. The CDR3 is CASSFTGQDTQYF. CDR3 bases: TGTGCCAGCAGCTTTACAGGGCAAGATACGCAGTATTTT.

The chain has TRBV5-1 and TRBJ1-4; 7 positions agree with TRBD1. The germline V gene has CDR1 SGHRS and CDR2 YFSETQ. The V gene end was trimmed by 4 bases and the J gene end by 0 bases; junction bases not matched to a gene: 9. The CDR3 sequence is 17 residues long. CDR3 in DNA: TGCGCCAGCAGCCCATGGGACAGCGGAGCAACTAATGAAAAACTGTTTTTT. Residues: CASSPWDSGATNEKLFF.